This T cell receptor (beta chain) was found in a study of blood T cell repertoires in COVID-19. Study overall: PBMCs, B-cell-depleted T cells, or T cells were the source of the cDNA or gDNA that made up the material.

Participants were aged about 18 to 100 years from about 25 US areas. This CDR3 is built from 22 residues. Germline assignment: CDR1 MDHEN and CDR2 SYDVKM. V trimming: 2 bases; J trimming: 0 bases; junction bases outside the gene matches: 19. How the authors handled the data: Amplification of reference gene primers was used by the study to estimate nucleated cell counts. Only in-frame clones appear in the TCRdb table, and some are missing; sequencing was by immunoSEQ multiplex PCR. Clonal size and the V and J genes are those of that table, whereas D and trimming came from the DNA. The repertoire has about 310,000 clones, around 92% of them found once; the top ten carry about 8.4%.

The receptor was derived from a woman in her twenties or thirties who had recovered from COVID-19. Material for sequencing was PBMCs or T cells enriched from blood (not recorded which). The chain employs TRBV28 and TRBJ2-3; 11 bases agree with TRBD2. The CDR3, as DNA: TGTGCCAGCAGTTTAGTAGTAGCGGGAGGGATTTCCCGATTAACTAGCACAGATACGCAGTATTTT. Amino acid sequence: CASSLVVAGGISRLTSTDTQYF.